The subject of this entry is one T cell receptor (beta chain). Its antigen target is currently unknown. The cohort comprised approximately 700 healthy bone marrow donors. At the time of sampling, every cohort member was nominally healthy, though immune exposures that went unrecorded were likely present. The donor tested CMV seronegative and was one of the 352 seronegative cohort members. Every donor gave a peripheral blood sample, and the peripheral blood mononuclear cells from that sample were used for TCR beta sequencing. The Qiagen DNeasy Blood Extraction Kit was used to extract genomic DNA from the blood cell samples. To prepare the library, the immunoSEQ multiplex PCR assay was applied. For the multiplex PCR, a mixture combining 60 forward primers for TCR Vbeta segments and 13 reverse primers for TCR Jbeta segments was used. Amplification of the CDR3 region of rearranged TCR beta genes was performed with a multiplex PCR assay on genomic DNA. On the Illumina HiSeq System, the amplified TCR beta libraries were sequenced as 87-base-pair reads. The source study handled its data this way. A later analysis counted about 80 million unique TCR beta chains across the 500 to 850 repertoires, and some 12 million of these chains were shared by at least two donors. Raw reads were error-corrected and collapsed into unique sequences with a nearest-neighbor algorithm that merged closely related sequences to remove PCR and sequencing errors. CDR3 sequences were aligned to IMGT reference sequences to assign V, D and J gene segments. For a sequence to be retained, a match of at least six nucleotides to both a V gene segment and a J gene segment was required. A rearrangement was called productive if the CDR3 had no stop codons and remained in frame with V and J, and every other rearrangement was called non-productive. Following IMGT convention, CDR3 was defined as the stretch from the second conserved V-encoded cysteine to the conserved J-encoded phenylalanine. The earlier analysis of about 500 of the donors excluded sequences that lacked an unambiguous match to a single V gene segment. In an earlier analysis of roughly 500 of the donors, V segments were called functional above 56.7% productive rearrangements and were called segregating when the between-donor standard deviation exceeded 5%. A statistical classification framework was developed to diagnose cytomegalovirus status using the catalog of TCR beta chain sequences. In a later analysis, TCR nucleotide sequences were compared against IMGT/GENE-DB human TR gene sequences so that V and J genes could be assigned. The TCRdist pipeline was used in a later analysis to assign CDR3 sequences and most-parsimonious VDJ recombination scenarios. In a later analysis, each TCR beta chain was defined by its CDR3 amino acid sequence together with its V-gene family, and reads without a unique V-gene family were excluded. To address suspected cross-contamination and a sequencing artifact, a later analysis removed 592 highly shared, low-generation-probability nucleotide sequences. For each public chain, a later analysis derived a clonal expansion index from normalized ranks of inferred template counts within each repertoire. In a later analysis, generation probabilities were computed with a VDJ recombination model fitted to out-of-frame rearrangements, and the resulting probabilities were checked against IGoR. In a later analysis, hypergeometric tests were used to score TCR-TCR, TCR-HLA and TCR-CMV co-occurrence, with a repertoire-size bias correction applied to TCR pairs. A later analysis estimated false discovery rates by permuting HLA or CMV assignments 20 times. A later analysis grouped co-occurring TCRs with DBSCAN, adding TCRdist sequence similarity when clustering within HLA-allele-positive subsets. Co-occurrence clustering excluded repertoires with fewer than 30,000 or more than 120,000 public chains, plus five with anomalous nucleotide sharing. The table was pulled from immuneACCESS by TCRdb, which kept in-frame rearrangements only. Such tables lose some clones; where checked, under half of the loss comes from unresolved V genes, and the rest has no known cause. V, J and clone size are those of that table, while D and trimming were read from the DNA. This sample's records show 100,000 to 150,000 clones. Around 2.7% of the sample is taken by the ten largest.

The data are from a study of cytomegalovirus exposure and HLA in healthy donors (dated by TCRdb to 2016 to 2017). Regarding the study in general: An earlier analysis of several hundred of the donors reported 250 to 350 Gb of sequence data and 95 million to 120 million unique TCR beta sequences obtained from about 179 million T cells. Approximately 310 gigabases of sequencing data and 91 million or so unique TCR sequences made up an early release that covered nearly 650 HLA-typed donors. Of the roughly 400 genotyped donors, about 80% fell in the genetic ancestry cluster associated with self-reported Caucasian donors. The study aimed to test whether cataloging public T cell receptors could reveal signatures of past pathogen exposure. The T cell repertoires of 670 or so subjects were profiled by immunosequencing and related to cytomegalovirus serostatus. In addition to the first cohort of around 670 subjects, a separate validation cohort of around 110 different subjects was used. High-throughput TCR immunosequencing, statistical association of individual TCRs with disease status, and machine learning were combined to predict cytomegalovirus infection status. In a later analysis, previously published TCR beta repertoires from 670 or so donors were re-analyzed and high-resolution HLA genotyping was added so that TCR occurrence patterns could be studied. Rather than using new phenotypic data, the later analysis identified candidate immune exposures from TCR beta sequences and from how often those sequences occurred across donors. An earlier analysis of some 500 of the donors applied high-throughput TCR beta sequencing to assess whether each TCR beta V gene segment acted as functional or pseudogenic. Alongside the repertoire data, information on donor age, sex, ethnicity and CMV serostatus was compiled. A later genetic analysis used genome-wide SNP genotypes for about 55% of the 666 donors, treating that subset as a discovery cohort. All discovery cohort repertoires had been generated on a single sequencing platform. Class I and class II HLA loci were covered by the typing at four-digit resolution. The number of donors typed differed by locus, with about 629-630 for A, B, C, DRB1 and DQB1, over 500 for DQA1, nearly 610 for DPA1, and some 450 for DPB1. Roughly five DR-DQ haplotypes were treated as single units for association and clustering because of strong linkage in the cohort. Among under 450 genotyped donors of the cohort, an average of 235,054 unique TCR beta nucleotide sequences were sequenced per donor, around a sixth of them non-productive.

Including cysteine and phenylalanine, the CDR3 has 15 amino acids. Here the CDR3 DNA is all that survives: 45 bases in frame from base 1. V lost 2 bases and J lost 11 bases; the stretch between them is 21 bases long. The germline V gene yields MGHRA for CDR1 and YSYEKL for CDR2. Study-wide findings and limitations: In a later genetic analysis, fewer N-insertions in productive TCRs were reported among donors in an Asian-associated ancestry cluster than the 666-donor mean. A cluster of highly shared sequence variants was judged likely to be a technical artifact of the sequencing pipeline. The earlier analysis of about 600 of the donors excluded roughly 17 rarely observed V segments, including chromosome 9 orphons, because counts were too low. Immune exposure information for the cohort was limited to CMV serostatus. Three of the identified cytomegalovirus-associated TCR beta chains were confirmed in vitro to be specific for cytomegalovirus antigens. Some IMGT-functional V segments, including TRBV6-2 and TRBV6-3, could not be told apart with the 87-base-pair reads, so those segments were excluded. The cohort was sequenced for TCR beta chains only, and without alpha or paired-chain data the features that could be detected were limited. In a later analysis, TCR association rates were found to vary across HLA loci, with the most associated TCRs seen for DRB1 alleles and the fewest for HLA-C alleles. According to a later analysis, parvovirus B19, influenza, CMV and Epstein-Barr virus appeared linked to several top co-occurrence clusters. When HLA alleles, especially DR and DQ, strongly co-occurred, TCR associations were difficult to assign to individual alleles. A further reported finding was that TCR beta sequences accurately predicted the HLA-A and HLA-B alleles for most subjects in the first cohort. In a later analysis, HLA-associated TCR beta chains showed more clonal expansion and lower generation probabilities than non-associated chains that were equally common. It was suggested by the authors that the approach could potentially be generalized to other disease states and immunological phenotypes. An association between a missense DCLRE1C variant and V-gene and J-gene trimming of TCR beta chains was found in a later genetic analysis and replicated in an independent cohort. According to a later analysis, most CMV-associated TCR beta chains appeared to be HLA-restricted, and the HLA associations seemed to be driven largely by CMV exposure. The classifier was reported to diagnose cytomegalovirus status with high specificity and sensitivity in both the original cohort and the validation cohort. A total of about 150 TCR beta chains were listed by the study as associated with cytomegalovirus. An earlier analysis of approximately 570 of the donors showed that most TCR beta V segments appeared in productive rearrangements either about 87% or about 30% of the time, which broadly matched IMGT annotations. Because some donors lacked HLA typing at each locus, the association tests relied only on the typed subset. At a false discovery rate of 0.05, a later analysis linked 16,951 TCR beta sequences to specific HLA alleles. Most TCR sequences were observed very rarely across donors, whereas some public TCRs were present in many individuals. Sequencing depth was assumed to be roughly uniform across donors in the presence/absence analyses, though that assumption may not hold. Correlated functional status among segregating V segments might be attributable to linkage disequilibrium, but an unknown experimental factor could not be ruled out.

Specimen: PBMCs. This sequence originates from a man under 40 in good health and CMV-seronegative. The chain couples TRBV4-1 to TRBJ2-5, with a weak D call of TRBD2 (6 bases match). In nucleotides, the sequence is TGCGCCAGCAGCCAAATTAGCGGAGATGGTGGGGAGCAGTACTTC. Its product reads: CASSQISGDGGEQYF.